The following is a T cell receptor beta chain sequence with its context. Methods used by the authors: Nucleated cell counts were estimated from reference gene primer amplification. Clones were read by immunoSEQ multiplex PCR, and TCRdb kept only the in-frame ones, dropping some. From that table come the V and J calls and clone size; the DNA was used to work out D and trimming. The sample records about 400,000 clones, approximately 85% being singletons. CDR1 and CDR2 from the germline V gene are SGHVS and FNYEAQ. CDR3 length equals 15 residues. J lost 7 bases, V lost 11 bases, and 15 bases had no gene match. Those enrolled, adults aged 18 to 89 years, came from under 25 US areas. The entry originates in a study of blood T cell repertoires in COVID-19. Study as a whole: Sources were T cells, B-cell-depleted T cells, or PBMCs; the material itself was cDNA or gDNA.

The J gene is TRBJ2-1, the V gene TRBV7-6, with 9 bases aligning to TRBD2. The sequenced sample consisted of PBMCs or T cells enriched from blood (not recorded which). This TCR was sampled from a woman in her forties with acute COVID-19. Here the CDR3 DNA reads TGTGCCGTTAAAGAAGCGGGGGGCCCCATAAATGAGCAGTTCTTC. Encoded protein: CAVKEAGGPINEQFF.